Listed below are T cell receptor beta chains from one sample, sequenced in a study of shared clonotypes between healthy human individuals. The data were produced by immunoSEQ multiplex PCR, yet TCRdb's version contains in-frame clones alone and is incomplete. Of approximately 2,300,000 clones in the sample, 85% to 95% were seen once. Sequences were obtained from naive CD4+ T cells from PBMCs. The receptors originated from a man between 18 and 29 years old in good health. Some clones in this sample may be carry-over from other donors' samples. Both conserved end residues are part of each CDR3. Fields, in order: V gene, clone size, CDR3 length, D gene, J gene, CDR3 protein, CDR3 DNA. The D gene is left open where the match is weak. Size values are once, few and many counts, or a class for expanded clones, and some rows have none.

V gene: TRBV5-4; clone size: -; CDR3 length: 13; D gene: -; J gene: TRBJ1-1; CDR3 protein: CASSRPGLTEAFF; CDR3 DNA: TGTGCCAGCAGCCGTCCGGGCCTGACTGAAGCTTTCTTT
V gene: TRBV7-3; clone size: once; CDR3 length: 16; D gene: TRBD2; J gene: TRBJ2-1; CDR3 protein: CASSLGRASSYNEQFF; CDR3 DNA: TGTGCCAGCAGCTTGGGGAGGGCGAGCTCCTACAATGAGCAGTTCTTC
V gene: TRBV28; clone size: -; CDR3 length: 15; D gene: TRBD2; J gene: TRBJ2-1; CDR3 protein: CASYHPAGTSNEQFF; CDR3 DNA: TGTGCCAGCTACCATCCCGCAGGGACTAGCAATGAGCAGTTCTTC
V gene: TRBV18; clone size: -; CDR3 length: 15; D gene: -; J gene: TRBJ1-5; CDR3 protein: CASSPGAGDNQPQHF; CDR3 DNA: TGTGCCAGCTCACCCGGGGCAGGGGACAATCAGCCCCAGCATTTT
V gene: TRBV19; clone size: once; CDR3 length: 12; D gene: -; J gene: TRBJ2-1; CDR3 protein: CASSIVPTEQFF; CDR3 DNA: TGTGCCAGTAGTATAGTCCCTACAGAGCAGTTCTTC
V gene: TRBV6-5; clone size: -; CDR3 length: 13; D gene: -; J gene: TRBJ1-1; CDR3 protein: CASREGQNTEAFF; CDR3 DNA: TGTGCCAGCAGAGAGGGGCAGAACACTGAAGCTTTCTTT
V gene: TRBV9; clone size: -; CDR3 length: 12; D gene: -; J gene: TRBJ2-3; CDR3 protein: CASSVGQDTQYF; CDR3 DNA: TGTGCCAGCAGCGTAGGTCAAGATACGCAGTATTTT
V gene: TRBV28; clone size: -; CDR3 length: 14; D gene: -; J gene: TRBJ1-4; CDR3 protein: CASSLEGRYEKLFF; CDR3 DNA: TGTGCCAGCAGTTTAGAGGGGAGGTATGAAAAACTGTTTTTT
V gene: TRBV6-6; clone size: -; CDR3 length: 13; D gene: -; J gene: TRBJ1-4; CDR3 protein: CASSLVPDEKLFF; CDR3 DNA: TGTGCCAGCAGTCTAGTTCCGGACGAAAAACTGTTTTTT
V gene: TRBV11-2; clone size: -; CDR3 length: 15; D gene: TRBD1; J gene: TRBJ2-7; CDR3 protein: CASSQPPGQGREQYF; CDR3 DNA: TGTGCCAGCAGCCAGCCCCCGGGACAGGGGCGCGAGCAGTACTTC
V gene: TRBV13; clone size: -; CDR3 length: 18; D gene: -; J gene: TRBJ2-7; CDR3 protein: CASSLGAPAGPKAYEQYF; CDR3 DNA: TGTGCCAGCAGCTTAGGCGCCCCGGCAGGTCCGAAGGCCTACGAGCAGTACTTC
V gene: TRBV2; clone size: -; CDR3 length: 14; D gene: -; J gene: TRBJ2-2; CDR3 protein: CASFKDRNTGELFF; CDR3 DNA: TGTGCCAGCTTTAAGGACCGGAACACCGGGGAGCTGTTTTTT
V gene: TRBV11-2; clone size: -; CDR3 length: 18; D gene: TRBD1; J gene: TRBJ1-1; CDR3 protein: CASSLLRSRGRLNTEAFF; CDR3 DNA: TGTGCCAGCAGCTTACTGAGATCCAGGGGGCGATTGAACACTGAAGCTTTCTTT
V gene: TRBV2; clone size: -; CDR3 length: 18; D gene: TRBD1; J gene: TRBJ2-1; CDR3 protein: CASSDPSTTGFSYNEQFF; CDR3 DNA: TGTGCCAGCAGTGACCCTTCTACGACAGGGTTCTCCTACAATGAGCAGTTCTTC
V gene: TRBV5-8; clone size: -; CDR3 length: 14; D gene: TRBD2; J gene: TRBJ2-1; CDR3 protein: CASSLDSGYNEQFF; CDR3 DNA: TGTGCCAGCAGCTTGGATAGCGGGTACAATGAGCAGTTCTTC
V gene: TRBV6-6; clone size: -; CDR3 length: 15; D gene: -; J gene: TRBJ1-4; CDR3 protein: CASSYSWLSNEKLFF; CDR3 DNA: TGTGCCAGCAGTTACTCGTGGCTGAGTAATGAAAAACTGTTTTTT
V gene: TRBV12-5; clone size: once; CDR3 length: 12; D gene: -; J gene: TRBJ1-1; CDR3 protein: CASRSPRYEAFF; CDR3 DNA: TGTGCTAGTCGTTCCCCCCGATATGAAGCTTTCTTT
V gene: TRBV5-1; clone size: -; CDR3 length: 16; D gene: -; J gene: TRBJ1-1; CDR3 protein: CASSWDPGGQAPEAFF; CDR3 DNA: TGCGCCAGCAGCTGGGACCCGGGGGGGCAGGCCCCTGAAGCTTTCTTT
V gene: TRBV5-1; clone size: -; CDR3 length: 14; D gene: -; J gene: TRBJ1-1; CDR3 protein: CASRVDSMNTEAFF; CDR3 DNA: TGCGCCAGCAGAGTGGACAGCATGAACACTGAAGCTTTCTTT
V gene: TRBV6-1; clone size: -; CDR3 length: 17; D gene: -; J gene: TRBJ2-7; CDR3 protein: CASSGHTSYKGVYEQYF; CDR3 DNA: TGTGCCAGCAGTGGCCATACTAGTTATAAGGGGGTCTACGAGCAGTACTTC
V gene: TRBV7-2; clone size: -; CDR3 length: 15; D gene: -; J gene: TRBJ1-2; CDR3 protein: CASSLDQGRFYGYTF; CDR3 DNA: TGTGCCAGCAGCTTAGATCAGGGGAGGTTCTATGGCTACACCTTC
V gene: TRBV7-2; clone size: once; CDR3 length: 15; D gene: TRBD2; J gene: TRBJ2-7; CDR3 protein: CASSLGTSSSYEQYF; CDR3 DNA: TGTGCCAGCAGTCTCGGGACTAGTAGCTCCTACGAGCAGTACTTC
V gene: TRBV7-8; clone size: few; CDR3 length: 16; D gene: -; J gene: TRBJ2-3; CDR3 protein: CASSHILLTDTDTQYF; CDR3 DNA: TGTGCCAGCAGCCACATCCTACTGACAGACACAGATACGCAGTATTTT
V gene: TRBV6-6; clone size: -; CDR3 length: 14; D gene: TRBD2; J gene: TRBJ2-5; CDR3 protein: CASRWTSAGETQYF; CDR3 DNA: TGTGCCAGCAGGTGGACTAGCGCAGGGGAGACCCAGTACTTC
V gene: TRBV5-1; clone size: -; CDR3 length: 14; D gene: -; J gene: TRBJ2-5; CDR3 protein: CASSVGPSFETQYF; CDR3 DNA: TGCGCCAGCAGCGTAGGACCGTCCTTCGAGACCCAGTACTTC
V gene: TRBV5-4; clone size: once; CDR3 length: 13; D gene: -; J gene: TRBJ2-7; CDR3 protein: CASSSQGRDEQYF; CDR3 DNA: TGTGCCAGCAGCTCCCAGGGCAGGGACGAGCAGTACTTC
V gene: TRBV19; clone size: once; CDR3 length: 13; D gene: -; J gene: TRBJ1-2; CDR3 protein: CASTRGGSYGYTF; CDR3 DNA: TGTGCCAGTACCCGGGGGGGCTCCTATGGCTACACCTTC
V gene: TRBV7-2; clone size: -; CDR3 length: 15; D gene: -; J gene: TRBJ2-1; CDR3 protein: CASSLGSGAPGEQFF; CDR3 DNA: TGTGCCAGCAGCTTGGGTAGCGGAGCCCCCGGGGAGCAGTTCTTC
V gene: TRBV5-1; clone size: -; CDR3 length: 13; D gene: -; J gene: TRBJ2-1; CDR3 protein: CASSLASFDEQFF; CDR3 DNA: TGCGCCAGCAGCTTGGCTAGCTTTGATGAGCAGTTCTTC
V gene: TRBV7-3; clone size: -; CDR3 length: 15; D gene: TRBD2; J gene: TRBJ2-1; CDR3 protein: CASDRKRETHNEQFF; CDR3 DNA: TGTGCCAGCGATAGAAAGCGGGAGACCCACAATGAGCAGTTCTTC
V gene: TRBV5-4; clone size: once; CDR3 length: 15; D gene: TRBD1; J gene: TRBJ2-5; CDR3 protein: CASSPGTAFQETQYF; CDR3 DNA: TGTGCCAGCAGCCCCGGGACAGCCTTCCAAGAGACCCAGTACTTC
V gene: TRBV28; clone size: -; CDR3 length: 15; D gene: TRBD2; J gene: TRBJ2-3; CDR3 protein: CASRTAGAGTDTQYF; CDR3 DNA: TGTGCCAGCCGAACAGCGGGAGCCGGCACAGATACGCAGTATTTT
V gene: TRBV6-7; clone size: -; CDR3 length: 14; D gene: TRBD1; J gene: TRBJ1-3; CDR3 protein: CASSTRGRGNTIYF; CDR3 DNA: TGTGCCAGCAGTACTAGGGGGCGAGGAAACACCATATATTTT
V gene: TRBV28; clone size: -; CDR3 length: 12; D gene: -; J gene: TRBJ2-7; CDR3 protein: CASSPGRREQYF; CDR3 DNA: TGTGCCAGCAGTCCCGGTCGGCGGGAGCAGTACTTC
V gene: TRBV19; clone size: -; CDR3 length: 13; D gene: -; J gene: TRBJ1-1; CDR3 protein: CASREGWGTEAFF; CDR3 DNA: TGTGCCAGTCGGGAGGGATGGGGTACTGAAGCTTTCTTT
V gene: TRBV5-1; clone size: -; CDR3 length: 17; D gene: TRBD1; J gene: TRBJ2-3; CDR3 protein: CASSQTGTGGLTDTQYF; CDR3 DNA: TGCGCCAGCAGCCAAACCGGGACAGGGGGCCTCACAGATACGCAGTATTTT
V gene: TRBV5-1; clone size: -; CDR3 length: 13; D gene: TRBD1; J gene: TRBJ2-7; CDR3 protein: CASSLGTVYEQYF; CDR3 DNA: TGCGCCAGCAGCTTAGGGACAGTCTACGAGCAGTACTTC
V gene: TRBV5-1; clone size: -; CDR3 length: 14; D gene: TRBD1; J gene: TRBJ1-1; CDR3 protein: CASSFDEGAAEAFF; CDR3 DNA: TGCGCCAGCAGCTTCGATGAGGGGGCGGCTGAAGCTTTCTTT
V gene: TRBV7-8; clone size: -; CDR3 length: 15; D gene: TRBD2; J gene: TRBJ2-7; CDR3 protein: CASSLGPAGGYEQYF; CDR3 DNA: TGTGCCAGCAGCTTAGGTCCAGCGGGAGGCTACGAGCAGTACTTC
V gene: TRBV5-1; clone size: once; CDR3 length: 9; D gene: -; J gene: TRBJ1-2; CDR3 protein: CPPKGGYTF; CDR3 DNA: TGCCCCCCAAAGGGGGGCTACACCTTC
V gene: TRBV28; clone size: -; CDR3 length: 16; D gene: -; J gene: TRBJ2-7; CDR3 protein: CASSWAPQDSTYEQYF; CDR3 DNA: TGTGCCAGCAGCTGGGCCCCTCAGGACTCAACTTACGAGCAGTACTTC
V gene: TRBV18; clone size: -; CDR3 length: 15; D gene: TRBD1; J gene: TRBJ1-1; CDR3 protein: CASSPLDRLNTEAFF; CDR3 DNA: TGTGCCAGCTCACCCCTGGACAGGCTGAACACTGAAGCTTTCTTT
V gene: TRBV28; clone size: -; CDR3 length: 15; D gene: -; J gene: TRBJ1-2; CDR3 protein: CASSFTGPLRGGYTF; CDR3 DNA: TGTGCCAGCAGTTTCACCGGGCCCTTAAGAGGGGGCTACACCTTC
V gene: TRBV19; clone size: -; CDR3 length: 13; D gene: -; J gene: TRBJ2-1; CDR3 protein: CASDTGFSHEQFF; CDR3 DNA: TGTGCCAGTGATACAGGGTTTTCGCATGAGCAGTTCTTC
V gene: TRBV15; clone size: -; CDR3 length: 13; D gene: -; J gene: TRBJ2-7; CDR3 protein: CATSRGYRDEQYF; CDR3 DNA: TGTGCCACCAGCCGCGGCTATCGCGACGAGCAGTACTTC
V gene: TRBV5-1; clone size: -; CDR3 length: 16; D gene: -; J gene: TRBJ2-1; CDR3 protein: CASSGGPSSSYNEQFF; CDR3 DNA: TGCGCCAGCAGCGGGGGACCATCTAGCTCCTACAATGAGCAGTTCTTC
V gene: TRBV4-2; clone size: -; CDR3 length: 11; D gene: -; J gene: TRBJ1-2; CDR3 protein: CASRDTYGYTF; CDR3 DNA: TGTGCCAGCAGGGACACCTATGGCTACACCTTC
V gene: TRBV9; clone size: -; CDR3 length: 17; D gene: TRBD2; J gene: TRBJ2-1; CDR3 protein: CASSVVPSGSSYNEQFF; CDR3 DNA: TGTGCCAGCAGCGTAGTCCCTAGCGGGAGCTCCTACAATGAGCAGTTCTTC
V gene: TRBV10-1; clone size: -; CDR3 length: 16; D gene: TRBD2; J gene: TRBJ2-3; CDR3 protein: CASSESLAGVEDTQYF; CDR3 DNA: TGCGCCAGCAGTGAGAGTCTAGCGGGAGTAGAAGATACGCAGTATTTT
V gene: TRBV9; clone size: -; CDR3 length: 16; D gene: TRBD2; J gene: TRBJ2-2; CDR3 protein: CASSLGLAENTGELFF; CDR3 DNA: TGTGCCAGCAGCCTGGGACTAGCGGAAAACACCGGGGAGCTGTTTTTT